This entry describes one T cell receptor (beta chain). The data are from a study of blood T cell repertoires in COVID-19. Turning to the study itself: Nucleic acid was either cDNA or gDNA, and it came from T cells, B-cell-depleted T cells, or PBMCs.

Assay: immunoSEQ multiplex PCR; the TCRdb copy retains only in-frame clones and omits some. The sample lists 250,000 to 350,000 clones, about nine tenths occurring once. CDR3 size: 15 residues. Germline loops: CDR1 SGHRS, CDR2 YFSETQ. The ends lost 5 bases at V and 4 bases at J; junction bases unmatched: 9. V is TRBV5-1 and J is TRBJ1-1; 9 bases are shared with TRBD1. The TCR originated in a woman between 18 and 29 years old who had recovered from COVID-19. The source material was PBMCs or T cells enriched from blood (not recorded which). The CDR3 region is CASRGQGLRGTEAFF. CDR3 DNA: TGCGCCAGCAGAGGACAGGGGCTTCGTGGCACTGAAGCTTTCTTT.